A selection of T cell receptor beta chains follows, all from one sample in a study of shared clonotypes between healthy human individuals. TCRdb keeps only in-frame clones here, not all; method: immunoSEQ multiplex PCR. The data contain 550,000 to 750,000 clones, about 90% of them singletons. Sequencing was performed on naive CD8+ T cells sorted from blood. The receptors were sampled from a man aged 25 to 40 in good health. Both conserved end residues are part of each CDR3. The D gene is left open where the match is weak. For some rows the clone size is stated as once, few or many, or as a class when expanded; others skip it.

j_call: TRBJ2-7
d_call: .
clone_size: .
v_call: TRBV5-1
cdr3_nt: TGCGCCAGCAGCTCACAGGGTTCCCTATACGAGCAGTACTTC
cdr3_aa: CASSSQGSLYEQYF

j_call: TRBJ2-5
d_call: TRBD2
clone_size: .
v_call: TRBV5-1
cdr3_nt: TGCGCCAGCAGCTTGGATAGCGGGAGCGGGACCCAGTACTTC
cdr3_aa: CASSLDSGSGTQYF

j_call: TRBJ2-7
d_call: .
clone_size: .
v_call: TRBV29-1
cdr3_nt: TGCAGCGTCCAGGGCGGCTACGAGCAGTACTTC
cdr3_aa: CSVQGGYEQYF

j_call: TRBJ1-2
d_call: .
clone_size: once
v_call: TRBV9
cdr3_nt: TGTGCCAGCAGCGCCGAACCGTCGGTTGGCTACACCTTC
cdr3_aa: CASSAEPSVGYTF

j_call: TRBJ2-5
d_call: .
clone_size: .
v_call: TRBV10-1
cdr3_nt: TGCGCCAGCAGTGAGACCCCCCGGGACCTGGTTGGAGCCCAGTACTTC
cdr3_aa: CASSETPRDLVGAQYF

j_call: TRBJ2-5
d_call: .
clone_size: .
v_call: TRBV6-1
cdr3_nt: TGTGCCAGCAGGGCCTATCCCAGGGACCAAGAGACCCAGTACTTC
cdr3_aa: CASRAYPRDQETQYF

j_call: TRBJ2-3
d_call: .
clone_size: .
v_call: TRBV29-1
cdr3_nt: TGCAGCGTTAGACTTTCGGGACCCGGGACAGATACGCAGTATTTT
cdr3_aa: CSVRLSGPGTDTQYF

j_call: TRBJ1-5
d_call: .
clone_size: .
v_call: TRBV7-9
cdr3_nt: TGTGCCAGCAGCCTCGGGGGGGGCATCAATCAGCCCCAGCATTTT
cdr3_aa: CASSLGGGINQPQHF

j_call: TRBJ2-2
d_call: TRBD2
clone_size: .
v_call: TRBV5-1
cdr3_nt: TGCGCCAGCAGCTTGGAGGGACTAGCTGGATTCACCGGGGAGCTGTTTTTT
cdr3_aa: CASSLEGLAGFTGELFF

j_call: TRBJ2-7
d_call: .
clone_size: .
v_call: TRBV5-4
cdr3_nt: TGTGCCAGCAGCCCGAGCTGGGGCTACGAGCAGTACTTC
cdr3_aa: CASSPSWGYEQYF

j_call: TRBJ1-5
d_call: .
clone_size: .
v_call: TRBV18
cdr3_nt: TGTGCCAGCTCAGGGGACAAAGATAGCAATCAGCCCCAGCATTTT
cdr3_aa: CASSGDKDSNQPQHF

j_call: TRBJ2-5
d_call: .
clone_size: .
v_call: TRBV7-9
cdr3_nt: TGTGCCAGCAGCTCCATCGGAAGCGATGAAGAGACCCAGTACTTC
cdr3_aa: CASSSIGSDEETQYF

j_call: TRBJ1-4
d_call: .
clone_size: .
v_call: TRBV5-4
cdr3_nt: TGTGCCAGCAGCTTGGAAGCGTCCGAAAAACTGTTTTTT
cdr3_aa: CASSLEASEKLFF

j_call: TRBJ2-2
d_call: .
clone_size: few
v_call: TRBV6-4
cdr3_nt: TGTGCCAGCAGTGAGGAGGGCTCGGGAACCGGGGAGCTGTTTTTT
cdr3_aa: CASSEEGSGTGELFF